Listed here are 24 T cell receptor beta chains from one sample, sequenced in a study of T cells after yellow fever vaccination. TCRdb reprocessed the 5' RACE reads via MiXCR and lists one record per CDR3 protein. The data contain hundreds of thousands of distinct CDR3 sequences, 8.5% to 9% of them singletons. This specimen consisted of PBMCs, obtained on the day of the first yellow fever vaccination. These receptors were obtained from a man aged 18 to 30 who received the YFV17D yellow fever vaccine.

This clonotype occurred many times. The chain combines TRBV29-1 with TRBJ2-3; 9 bases map to TRBD1. V shed 4 bases, J shed 4 bases, and the junction held 6 bases outside the gene matches. Germline loops: CDR1 SQVTM, CDR2 ANQGSEA. The CDR3 contains 14 residues. The CDR3, as DNA: TGCAGCGTTGTCCGGGACAGGGCCTCAGATACGCAGTATTTT. This encodes CSVVRDRASDTQYF.

The sample holds a few counts of this clonotype. J is TRBJ1-2 and V is TRBV9; the D is unclear. The germline V gene has CDR1 SGDLS and CDR2 YYNGEE. The V end was cut by 0 bases, the J end by 7 bases, with 13 bases between. The CDR3 has 14 residues. CDR3 in DNA: TGTGCCAGCAGCGTAGTGGGAGGCAGTTCTGGCTACACCTTC. It translates to CASSVVGGSSGYTF.

The chain uses TRBV7-9 and TRBJ2-2; the match to TRBD2 covers 7 bases. From germline, CDR1 is SEHNR and CDR2 FQNEAQ (reference sequence). This CDR3 has 17 amino acids. Germline trimming cut 5 bases from V and 0 bases from J; bases unmatched to any gene: 9. The CDR3 here is CASSRTVGGANTGELFF. In DNA, the CDR3 is TGTGCCAGCAGCCGCACGGTTGGGGGGGCGAACACCGGGGAGCTGTTTTTT. Drawing the rest from reference TRBV7-9 and TRBJ2-2, the complete variable domain is DTGVSQNPRHKITKRGQNVTFRCDPISEHNRLYWYRQTLGQGPEFLTYFQNEAQLEKSRLLSDRFSAERPKGSFSTLEIQRTEQGDSAMYLCASSRTVGGANTGELFFGEGSRLTVL.

This clonotype has only a few counts. The chain employs TRBV12-3 or TRBV12-4 and TRBJ1-1; D possibly corresponds to TRBD1 (6 bases). Trimming pared 3 bases from V and 4 bases from J, leaving 12 bases between. The CDR3 runs to 14 residues. CDR3 sequence reads: CASSFQGMGTEAFF. CDR3 nucleotides: TGTGCCAGCAGTTTCCAGGGGATGGGCACTGAAGCTTTCTTT.

This clonotype has ten or more counts. The DNA of the CDR3 is TGTGCCAGCAGCCCTACCGGGTCTCTACTAACGGGAAACACCATATATTTT. It translates to CASSPTGSLLTGNTIYF. This chain uses TRBV9 with TRBJ1-3; no reliable D call. This CDR3 has 17 amino acids. V lost 4 bases and J lost 4, with 21 bases in between. Germline values: CDR1 SGDLS, CDR2 YYNGEE.

The chain has TRBV4-1 and TRBJ1-5, with D possibly being TRBD1 (5 bases). Trimming stripped 0 bases from V and 6 bases from J, with 15 bases between. This CDR3 region has 16 residues. Germline V gives CDR1 MGHRA, CDR2 YSYEKL. The CDR3 DNA is TGCGCCAGCAGCCAAGAATCAGGGACCGGCGGTCAGCCCCAGCATTTT. It is translated as CASSQESGTGGQPQHF.

The J gene is TRBJ2-5, the V gene TRBV5-1; 7 nucleotides align to TRBD1. The CDR3 has 15 amino acids. V shed 4 bases and J 4 bases; nucleotides not matched to a gene: 10. Germline V gene sequence: CDR1 SGHRS, CDR2 YFSETQ. The CDR3 sequence is CASSLQSGQTETQYF. The CDR3 nucleotides read TGCGCCAGCAGCCTACAATCGGGACAGACAGAGACCCAGTACTTC.

In its sample, this clonotype was seen many times. This chain links TRBV4-2 with TRBJ2-5; D is ambiguous. Trimming removed 0 bases at V and 5 bases at J, with 13 bases between. This CDR3 is 15 amino acids long. Per the germline V gene, CDR1 is LGHNA and CDR2 is YNFKEQ. The CDR3 sequence: CASSQDGRWRETQYF. The CDR3 DNA reads as TGTGCCAGCAGCCAAGATGGAAGGTGGCGGGAGACCCAGTACTTC.

The genes are TRBV6-2 or TRBV6-3 and TRBJ2-7; possibly TRBD2 for D (5 bases). The germline CDR1 and CDR2 sequences are MNHEY and SVGEGT. The V and J ends lost 2 bases and 4 bases respectively, with 12 bases between them. CDR3 length: 14 amino acids. In DNA form, the CDR3 reads TGTGCCAGCAGTTACCCGGGTAGACTATACGAGCAGTACGTC. As protein: CASSYPGRLYEQYV.

This clonotype showed up just a few times. The rearrangement joins TRBV28 to TRBJ1-5, with D unclear. Germline values: CDR1 MDHEN, CDR2 SYDVKM. V lost 3 bases and J lost 3, with 9 bases in between. The length of the CDR3 is 14 residues. In nucleotides, the CDR3 is TGTGCCAGCAGTTTTCGCGGATACAATCAGCCCCAGCATTTT. This codes for CASSFRGYNQPQHF.

This clonotype was counted at least ten times. Because the CDR3 is missing its conserved closing phenylalanine or tryptophan, this is likely a read error. No DNA is shown, since the ends of the CDR3 on it are uncertain; the CDR3 is the one TCRdb lists. The rearrangement uses TRBV29-1 and TRBJ2-3; the D call TRBD2 from the table was never checked on the DNA. Looked up from germline, CDR1 is SQVTM and CDR2 is ANQGSEA. The CDR3 length equals 8 residues, ends included. The CDR3 sequence: CSVARLPV.

The rearrangement uses TRBV11-2 and TRBJ2-3; 7 bases map to TRBD2. Germline CDR1 is SGHAT and CDR2 is FQNNGV. The length of the CDR3 is 16 residues. V gave up 5 bases and J gave up 0 bases; unmatched junction bases: 8. CDR3 bases: TGTGCCAGCAGCCCCTTCGCGGGGGTAAGCACAGATACGCAGTATTTT. Translating gives CASSPFAGVSTDTQYF.

This clonotype has only a few counts. The J gene is TRBJ2-7, the V gene TRBV7-9; TRBD2 matches 7 bases. Germline V gives CDR1 SEHNR, CDR2 FQNEAQ (reference sequence). The CDR3 spans 12 residues. J was trimmed by 3 bases and V by 6 bases; bases with no gene match: 2. The CDR3 DNA follows: TGTGCCAGCAGGGGGGGGTACTACGAGCAGTACTTC. This encodes CASRGGYYEQYF.

The V and J genes are TRBV4-3 and TRBJ1-2; D gene unclear. CDR1 is LGHNA and CDR2 is YSLEER in the germline V gene. The CDR3 covers 14 residues. With 4 bases removed from V and 2 bases from J, the gap between germline ends came to 11 bases. The CDR3 spells CASSPRTENYGYTF. In nucleotides, the CDR3 is TGCGCCAGCAGCCCTCGGACGGAAAACTATGGCTACACCTTC.

This clonotype has a count of ten or more. This chain connects TRBV7-6 to TRBJ1-3; D gene unclear. CDR3 length: 17 amino acids. The germline gives CDR1 SGHVS, CDR2 FNYEAQ. With 1 base removed from V and 2 bases from J, the gap between germline ends came to 15 bases. CDR3 protein: CASSLEGRIRAGNTIYF. CDR3 nucleotides: TGTGCCAGCAGCTTAGAGGGAAGAATCCGGGCTGGAAACACCATATATTTT.

The V gene is TRBV20-1, the J gene TRBJ2-5; TRBD2 aligns across 9 bases. The CDR3 spans 15 residues. The junction had 5 bases not matched to a gene; V was cut back by 0 bases and J by 3 bases. In germline, CDR1 is DFQATT, CDR2 SNEGSKA (reference sequence). CDR3 in amino acids: CSARDSASGEETQYF. CDR3 DNA: TGCAGTGCTAGAGATTCGGCTAGCGGGGAAGAGACCCAGTACTTC.

This clonotype was seen more than once but under ten times. This chain joins TRBV2 and TRBJ1-1, with 7 nucleotides matching TRBD1. V lost 6 bases, J lost 11 bases, and 6 bases stayed unmatched. The CDR3 is made up of 11 amino acids. Germline V gene lookup returns CDR1 SNHLY and CDR2 FYNNEI. The CDR3 DNA reads as TGTGCCAGCAGCGGGACAGACATTGCTTTCTTT. Amino acids: CASSGTDIAFF.

There are a few counts of this clonotype. The V call is TRBV6-1, the J call TRBJ1-5, with TRBD1 as a possible D gene (5 bases). CDR3 length equals 17 residues. V lost 5 bases and J lost 2, with 19 bases in between. Germline V lookup: CDR1 MNHNS, CDR2 SASEGT. The chain's CDR3 is CASSPFAGGEGNQPQHF. CDR3 nucleotides: TGTGCCAGCAGTCCTTTCGCGGGGGGTGAGGGCAATCAGCCCCAGCATTTT.

The CDR3 protein is CASSKLAGAALYEQYF. CDR3 nucleotides: TGTGCCAGCAGTAAGCTCGCGGGTGCGGCCCTCTACGAGCAGTACTTC. The chain couples TRBV5-4 to TRBJ2-7; possibly TRBD2 for D (5 bases). The germline V gene has CDR1 SGHNT and CDR2 YYREEE (reference sequence). The CDR3 has 16 residues. V gave up 5 bases and J gave up 3 bases, with 21 bases separating them.

The genes are TRBV7-3 and TRBJ1-6; D possibly corresponds to TRBD1 (5 bases). Trimming shortened V by 6 bases and J by 0 bases, and 18 bases separated the two germline ends. Per germline, CDR1 SGHTA and CDR2 FQGTGA. There are 18 residues in the CDR3. The CDR3 nucleotides read TGTGCCAGCAGTTCCCACGGTGGGGCGAGCTCCTATAATTCACCCCTCCACTTT. Amino acids: CASSSHGGASSYNSPLHF.

This clonotype has just a few counts. V usage is TRBV28 and J usage is TRBJ1-2; possibly TRBD1 for D (6 bases). The length of the CDR3 is 12 residues. V lost 5 bases, J lost 13 bases, and 17 bases lay in between. Germline loops: CDR1 MDHEN, CDR2 SYDVKM. CDR3 nucleotides: TGTGCCAGCAGTCCCCTACAGGGATTTTCCACCTTC. It specifies CASSPLQGFSTF.

This clonotype has a handful of counts. This chain uses TRBV7-6 with TRBJ2-2; TRBD2 matches 7 bases. Looked up from germline, CDR1 is SGHVS and CDR2 is FNYEAQ. This CDR3 comprises 14 residues. V lost 5 bases, J lost 6 bases, and 6 bases stayed unmatched. DNA for the CDR3: TGTGCCAGCAGCCCGTGGGGAGGGGCCGGGGAGCTGTTTTTT. Its protein product is CASSPWGGAGELFF.

The sample holds a few counts of this clonotype. CDR3 in amino acids: CASSFGQPGANEKLFF. The CDR3, as DNA: TGTGCCAGCAGCTTTGGACAGCCTGGGGCTAATGAAAAACTGTTTTTT. V is TRBV5-5 and J is TRBJ1-4; weak D call: TRBD1 (6 bases). Germline loops: CDR1 SGHKS, CDR2 YYEKEE (reference sequence). There are 16 residues in the CDR3. V was shortened by 2 bases and J by 3 bases, with 14 bases between the two germline ends.

This clonotype occurred a few times. The chain uses TRBV27 and TRBJ2-6; D remains unclear. The CDR3 loop spans 18 amino acids. V lost 8 bases to trimming and J lost 2 bases, with 22 bases between them. Germline lookup yields CDR1 MNHEY and CDR2 SMNVEV (reference sequence). The DNA for the CDR3 is TGTGCCAGCGGTTCGGGTGGGATACATCGGCCTGGGGCCAACGTCCTGACTTTC. Translation gives CASGSGGIHRPGANVLTF.